This TCR beta chain was retrieved from a study of blood T cell repertoires in COVID-19. About the study: Samples representing acute and convalescent COVID-19 were sourced from the United States, Italy and Spain.

Germline CDR1 and CDR2: MDHEN and SYDVKM. CDR3 length equals 19 residues. V was trimmed by 2 bases and J by 2 bases, leaving 24 bases between them. Cohort assignment relied on participant-reported clinical history. Original processing methods: Amplifying reference gene primers gave estimates of nucleated cell counts. Some clones are missing from TCRdb's copy, which holds only in-frame ones; the method was immunoSEQ multiplex PCR. The D gene and trimming were derived from the DNA, and the V and J assignments and clone size from that table. This table holds about 220,000 clones, roughly 84% found once. The receptor was isolated from a middle-aged woman who had recovered from COVID-19. The J gene is TRBJ1-1, the V gene TRBV28; D gene ambiguous. Sequences were obtained from PBMCs or T cells enriched from blood (not recorded which). This chain's CDR3 is CASSLTPGRPPRPNTEAFF. For the CDR3, the DNA is TGTGCCAGCAGTTTAACCCCGGGGAGGCCCCCTAGGCCAAACACTGAAGCTTTCTTT.